This T cell receptor beta chain was recorded in a study of cytomegalovirus exposure and HLA in healthy donors. Overall study findings and caveats: A list of 150 to 200 TCR beta chains associated with cytomegalovirus was given.

Sequenced by immunoSEQ multiplex PCR; TCRdb stores in-frame clones only, minus some. The sample records some 110,000 clones, 70% to 90% being singletons. Germline CDR1 and CDR2: SGHRS and YFSETQ. The V end was cut by 6 bases, the J end by 4 bases, with 16 bases between. The CDR3 length is 14 residues. A note on this clone: Its antigen remains unknown.

Sample: PBMCs. The rearrangement uses TRBV5-1 and TRBJ1-1, with D unclear. The clonotype comes from a man aged 18-30 years in good health and CMV-seropositive. CDR3 in amino acids: CASTRTREATEAFF. The CDR3 bases are TGCGCCAGCACCCGCACCCGGGAGGCCACTGAAGCTTTCTTT.